Following are 29 T cell receptor beta chains from one sample sequenced in a study of cytomegalovirus exposure and HLA in healthy donors. The PCR employed 60 Vbeta primers together with 13 Jbeta primers. TCRdb's copy holds only in-frame clones and misses some; the assay was immunoSEQ multiplex PCR. In the table there are 100,000 to 150,000 clones, about 10% of which are singletons. The sequenced sample was PBMCs. All receptors come from a woman between 35 and 50 years old in good health and CMV-seropositive.

This clone was counted between two and nine times. The J gene is TRBJ1-2, the V gene TRBV6-5, with TRBD1 matching 8 bases. Germline V lookup: CDR1 MNHEY, CDR2 SVGAGI. The CDR3 length is 14 residues. The V and J ends lost 6 bases and 1 base, in that order; junction bases with no gene match: 4. The CDR3 nucleotides are TGTGCCAGCAGCCGGGACAGGTTTAACTATGGCTACACCTTC. It yields the protein CASSRDRFNYGYTF.

V gene TRBV2 combines with J gene TRBJ2-5, with D tentatively TRBD2 (5 bases). Germline V gives CDR1 SNHLY, CDR2 FYNNEI. The CDR3 loop spans 14 amino acids. V lost 4 bases, J lost 5 bases, and 14 bases lay in between. The DNA for the CDR3 is TGTGCCAGCAGTGTAACAGCTACGGGGGAGACCCAGTACTTC. Protein sequence: CASSVTATGETQYF.

The V and J genes are TRBV5-1 and TRBJ2-7; D not certain. V lost 3 bases to trimming and J lost 0 bases, with 16 bases between them. This CDR3 contains 16 residues. CDR1 and CDR2 (germline): SGHRS, YFSETQ. The CDR3 region is CASSSVSPPGSYEQYF. The CDR3 DNA reads as TGCGCCAGCAGCTCCGTATCCCCCCCGGGCTCCTACGAGCAGTACTTC.

This clone was picked up a small number of times. This chain connects TRBV2 to TRBJ2-2; D not resolved. This CDR3 region has 13 residues. Trimming stripped 7 bases from V and 4 bases from J, with 10 bases between. Per the germline V gene, CDR1 is SNHLY and CDR2 is FYNNEI. The chain's CDR3 is CASTVTATGELFF. CDR3 nucleotide sequence: TGTGCCAGCACGGTAACCGCCACCGGGGAGCTGTTTTTT.

This clone was observed a few times. The rearrangement links TRBV2 to TRBJ1-1, with D hard to call. V was pared by 6 bases and J by 0 bases, with 14 bases between. The CDR3 spans 15 residues. CDR1 and CDR2 from the germline V gene are SNHLY and FYNNEI. The CDR3 DNA sequence: TGTGCCAGCAGCGACTCTGTTCCAATGAACACTGAAGCTTTCTTT. It encodes CASSDSVPMNTEAFF.

The V and J genes are TRBV7-9 and TRBJ1-2, with D maybe TRBD1 (6 bases). Trimming left V 4 bases short and J 4 bases short, with 13 bases between. Germline V CDR1 and CDR2: SEHNR, FQNEAQ (reference sequence). The CDR3 covers 14 residues. This CDR3 reads CASSYLGAPYGYTF. The CDR3 coding sequence is TGTGCCAGCAGCTACCTGGGGGCACCCTATGGCTACACCTTC. The full variable domain, in which reference TRBV7-9 and TRBJ1-2 provide the parts outside the CDR3, is DTGVSQNPRHKITKRGQNVTFRCDPISEHNRLYWYRQTLGQGPEFLTYFQNEAQLEKSRLLSDRFSAERPKGSFSTLEIQRTEQGDSAMYLCASSYLGAPYGYTFGSGTRLTVV.

This clone occurred a few times. The chain carries TRBV7-2 and TRBJ1-1, with 8 bases that match TRBD1. This CDR3 has 15 amino acids. Germline CDR1 and CDR2: SGHTA and FQGNSA. The V gene end was trimmed by 7 bases and the J gene end by 3 bases; junction bases not matched to a gene: 10. CDR3 in DNA: TGTGCCAGCACCAAACCGAACAGGGGGGACACTGAAGCTTTCTTT. Translating gives CASTKPNRGDTEAFF.

This clone was seen only a few times. The V gene is TRBV29-1, the J gene TRBJ2-2, with TRBD2 identical over 7 bases. This CDR3 is 12 amino acids long. J lost 4 bases, V lost 7 bases, and 3 bases had no gene match. Per the germline V gene, CDR1 is SQVTM and CDR2 is ANQGSEA. The CDR3 spells CSGREGTGELFF. The CDR3 DNA reads as TGCAGCGGAAGGGAGGGCACCGGGGAGCTGTTTTTT.

This sequence joins TRBV4-2 and TRBJ2-2; 13 positions match TRBD2. Trimming cost V 4 bases and J 8 bases; bases outside gene matches: 4. Germline loops: CDR1 LGHNA, CDR2 YNFKEQ. The CDR3 is 15 amino acids. The CDR3 DNA is TGTGCCAGCAGCCCCGGGACTAGCGGGGTGGGGGAGCTGTTTTTT. Its translation: CASSPGTSGVGELFF.

The chain employs TRBV5-1 and TRBJ2-3, with D perhaps matching TRBD2 (7 bases). The V end lost 5 bases, the J end lost 4 bases, and 17 bases lay between the germline ends. Germline V gene sequence: CDR1 SGHRS, CDR2 YFSETQ. The CDR3 totals 15 residues. The DNA of the CDR3 is TGCGCCAGCAGTCCTCTAGGGGGGGTTGCAGATACGCAGTATTTT. Translation: CASSPLGGVADTQYF.

This rearrangement joins TRBV18 to TRBJ1-3; a possible D gene is TRBD1 (5 bases). CDR3 length equals 17 residues. Germline loops: CDR1 KGHSH, CDR2 LQKENI. Trimming pared 6 bases from V and 0 bases from J, leaving 18 bases between. CDR3 DNA: TGTGCCAGCTCTCCCAACGACAGCCTATACTCTGGAAACACCATATATTTT. As protein: CASSPNDSLYSGNTIYF.

As to this clone: No conserved phenylalanine or tryptophan is present at the end of the CDR3, so a read error is the likely explanation. The rearrangement joins TRBV5-6 to TRBJ1-2, with unresolved D. The ends were cut back, 6 bases at V and 2 bases at J, with 17 bases in the middle. Germline lookup yields CDR1 SGHDT and CDR2 YYEEEE. The CDR3 contains 15 residues. The CDR3 coding sequence is TGTGCCAGCACCCCGGGTTTTTCTCAAAACTATGGCTACACCCTC. Its protein is CASTPGFSQNYGYTL.

This rearrangement joins TRBV29-1 to TRBJ2-1, with 10 bases matching TRBD2. Germline V gene sequence: CDR1 SQVTM, CDR2 ANQGSEA. The CDR3 is 15 residues long. The J segment lost 9 bases and the V segment lost 7 bases, leaving 15 bases of the junction unmatched. The CDR3 spells CSGAGGSGGAVEQFF. The CDR3 DNA reads as TGCAGCGGGGCCGGAGGGAGCGGGGGGGCGGTTGAGCAGTTCTTC.

This chain links TRBV7-2 with TRBJ2-4; a possible D gene is TRBD2 (6 bases). The germline V and J ends were trimmed by 0 bases and 1 base, with 10 bases remaining between them. The germline gives CDR1 SGHTA, CDR2 FQGNSA. The CDR3 extends over 16 amino acids. CDR3 sequence (DNA): TGTGCCAGCAGCTTAGCGAAGGGGAGGGCCAAAAACATTCAGTACTTC. Translating it yields CASSLAKGRAKNIQYF. The complete variable domain, with remaining parts taken from reference TRBV7-2 and TRBJ2-4, reads GAGVSQSPSNKVTEKGKDVELRCDPISGHTALYWYRQSLGQGLEFLIYFQGNSAPDKSGLPSDRFSAERTGGSVSTLTIQRTQQEDSAVYLCASSLAKGRAKNIQYFGAGTRLSVL.

This clone was counted only a few times. The chain employs TRBV5-1 and TRBJ1-1; 7 positions agree with TRBD1. V shed 4 bases and J 7 bases; nucleotides not matched to a gene: 7. The CDR3 loop spans 13 amino acids. Looked up from germline, CDR1 is SGHRS and CDR2 is YFSETQ. The CDR3 DNA reads TGCGCCAGCAGCCTCGGGACAGAGAATGAAGCTTTCTTT. Protein sequence: CASSLGTENEAFF. Combining the CDR3 with reference TRBV5-1 and TRBJ1-1 gives the whole variable domain KAGVTQTPRYLIKTRGQQVTLSCSPISGHRSVSWYQQTPGQGLQFLFEYFSETQRNKGNFPGRFSGRQFSNSRSEMNVSTLELGDSALYLCASSLGTENEAFFGQGTRLTVV.

In its sample, this clone was seen many times. The chain uses TRBV19 and TRBJ1-1; 8 bases are a match to TRBD1. V dropped 2 bases and J dropped 1; count of bases not matched to a gene: 0. This CDR3 spans 14 amino acids. In germline, CDR1 is LNHDA, CDR2 SQIVND (reference sequence). The CDR3 reads CASSIQGANTEAFF. DNA for the CDR3: TGTGCCAGTAGTATACAGGGGGCGAACACTGAAGCTTTCTTT. The full variable domain, in which reference TRBV19 and TRBJ1-1 provide the parts outside the CDR3, is DGGITQSPKYLFRKEGQNVTLSCEQNLNHDAMYWYRQDPGQGLRLIYYSQIVNDFQKGDIAEGYSVSREKKESFPLTVTSAQKNPTAFYLCASSIQGANTEAFFGQGTRLTVV.

This chain uses TRBV4-3 with TRBJ1-2, with TRBD1 matching over 7 bases. CDR3 length equals 15 residues. Per the germline V gene, CDR1 is LGHNA and CDR2 is YSLEER. Unmatched junction bases numbered 9, after V lost 0 bases and J lost 8 bases. CDR3 DNA sequence: TGCGCCAGCAGCCAAGACCGAACAGGGGTACGAGGCTACACCTTC. It encodes CASSQDRTGVRGYTF.

This clone was observed a handful of times. The V and J genes are TRBV19 and TRBJ1-1, with D maybe TRBD1 (5 bases). Germline CDR1 is LNHDA and CDR2 is SQIVND (reference sequence). The V gene lost 0 bases and the J gene lost 4 bases, with 6 bases spanning the gap. The CDR3 has 13 residues. In nucleotides, the CDR3 is TGTGCCAGTAGTATAGACAGGGCCACTGAAGCTTTCTTT. This codes for CASSIDRATEAFF.

This clone was found a few times. The V call is TRBV6-6, the J call TRBJ2-5, with TRBD2 matching 8 bases. Germline values: CDR1 MNHNY, CDR2 SVGAGI (reference sequence). V was pared by 2 bases and J by 4 bases, with 3 bases of the junction left unmatched. The CDR3 loop spans 14 amino acids. The CDR3 DNA reads as TGTGCCAGCAGTTACCCCGGGGGGGGAGAGACCCAGTACTTC. Encoded protein: CASSYPGGGETQYF.

This clone was observed a few times. This sequence joins TRBV7-9 and TRBJ2-3; perhaps TRBD1 as D (5 bases). This CDR3 comprises 13 residues. V was trimmed by 4 bases and J by 0 bases, leaving 5 bases between them. Germline CDR1 is SEHNR and CDR2 is FQNEAQ (reference sequence). The CDR3 loop reads CASSSGSTDTQYF. The CDR3 DNA is TGTGCCAGCAGCTCAGGGAGCACAGATACGCAGTATTTT.

This chain joins TRBV29-1 and TRBJ1-1; TRBD1 is a possible D gene (5 bases). This CDR3 has 13 residues. Germline assignment: CDR1 SQVTM and CDR2 ANQGSEA. V shed 7 bases and J shed 7 bases, with 19 bases lying between them. CDR3 loop: CSAVTVFQGEAFF. In DNA, the CDR3 is TGCAGCGCCGTGACAGTTTTTCAGGGTGAAGCTTTCTTT.

The chain uses TRBV18 and TRBJ1-1; 7 nucleotides match TRBD1. Germline loops: CDR1 KGHSH, CDR2 LQKENI. Losses at the gene ends were 6 bases for V and 7 bases for J; bases not matched to a gene: 11. CDR3 length: 14 amino acids. CDR3 sequence: CASSLSEGALEAFF. The CDR3 DNA follows: TGTGCCAGCTCCTTAAGCGAGGGGGCACTTGAAGCTTTCTTT. Full variable domain (outside the CDR3, taken from reference TRBV18 and TRBJ1-1): NAGVMQNPRHLVRRRGQEARLRCSPMKGHSHVYWYRQLPEEGLKFMVYLQKENIIDESGMPKERFSAEFPKEGPSILRIQQVVRGDSAAYFCASSLSEGALEAFFGQGTRLTVV.

The chain employs TRBV25-1 and TRBJ1-2, with D unresolved. V lost 4 bases to trimming and J lost 0 bases, with 9 bases between them. CDR1 and CDR2 from the germline V gene are MGHDK and SYGVNS. The CDR3 runs 14 residues. The DNA of the CDR3 is TGTGCCAGCAGTGCAGCAGGTTCTAACTATGGCTACACCTTC. It yields the protein CASSAAGSNYGYTF.

This clone has only a few counts. The rearrangement links TRBV27 to TRBJ1-4, with D unclear. CDR1 and CDR2 (germline): MNHEY, SMNVEV (reference sequence). V dropped 5 bases and J dropped 4 bases, with 11 bases sitting between them. The CDR3 is made up of 14 amino acids. The CDR3 DNA reads as TGTGCCAGCAGTCCGACTACCTATAATGAAAAACTGTTTTTT. This codes for CASSPTTYNEKLFF.

This clone came up a few times. This rearrangement joins TRBV6-5 to TRBJ2-4; D gene unclear. The CDR3 spans 15 residues. The V end was cut by 2 bases, the J end by 0 bases, with 8 bases between. Germline V gene sequence: CDR1 MNHEY, CDR2 SVGAGI. The CDR3 protein is CASSYGPVAKNIQYF. CDR3 coding DNA: TGTGCCAGCAGTTACGGCCCTGTAGCCAAAAACATTCAGTACTTC.

Only a few counts were recorded for this clone. The V gene is TRBV27, the J gene TRBJ1-4; D possibly corresponds to TRBD1 (6 bases). V lost 8 bases, J lost 4 bases, and 20 bases lay in between. CDR1 is MNHEY, CDR2 SMNVEV, per germline (reference sequence). The CDR3 loop spans 16 amino acids. The CDR3 bases are TGTGCCAGCGGGACGTGGACAGATATTTATAATGAAAAACTGTTTTTT. Translated, it gives CASGTWTDIYNEKLFF.

The chain couples TRBV10-3 to TRBJ2-3; perhaps TRBD1 as D (5 bases). V was cut by 3 bases and J by 5 bases, with 12 bases left in between. This CDR3 is built from 14 residues. Germline values: CDR1 ENHRY, CDR2 SYGVKD. CDR3 in DNA: TGTGCCATCAGTGAAGCGACAGTGGGAGATACGCAGTATTTT. It specifies CAISEATVGDTQYF.

The chain uses TRBV7-6 and TRBJ1-4, with D uncertain. CDR3 length equals 12 residues. The V end lost 1 base, the J end lost 8 bases, and 5 bases lay between the germline ends. CDR1 is SGHVS and CDR2 is FNYEAQ in the germline V gene. CDR3 sequence: CASSLVSEKLFF. The DNA of the CDR3 is TGTGCCAGCAGCTTAGTCTCCGAAAAACTGTTTTTT.

This rearrangement joins TRBV2 to TRBJ2-3, with TRBD2 identical over 11 bases. The CDR3 is 17 residues long. V lost 11 bases and J lost 2; bases outside the gene matches: 15. CDR1 is SNHLY, CDR2 FYNNEI, per germline. The CDR3, as DNA: TGTGCCCCCAGGTGGGCTAGCGGGGGGAAATTCACAGATACGCAGTATTTT. It yields the protein CAPRWASGGKFTDTQYF.